The 20 T cell receptor beta chains below were found in one sample sequenced in a study of T cell responses to AZD1222 COVID-19 vaccine. Data came from immunoSEQ multiplex PCR; TCRdb stores just in-frame clones and leaves some out. The sample contains tens of thousands of clones, 85% to 90% of which appear only once. This material consisted of peripheral blood, taken 28 days after the second AZD1222 dose. These receptor sequences come from an adult who received the AZD1222 COVID-19 vaccine.

The chain combines TRBV4-1 with TRBJ2-7, with TRBD2 matching 10 bases. The length of the CDR3 is 16 residues. Germline loops: CDR1 MGHRA, CDR2 YSYEKL. V lost 1 base and J lost 3; bases outside the gene matches: 6. CDR3 sequence reads: CASSQGWIAGGYEQYF. The CDR3 coding sequence is TGCGCCAGCAGCCAAGGGTGGATAGCGGGGGGCTACGAGCAGTACTTC.

The chain employs TRBV9 and TRBJ1-4, with unresolved D. Germline loops: CDR1 SGDLS, CDR2 YYNGEE. Trimming took off 0 bases at V and 3 bases at J, with 6 bases between the two ends. CDR3 length equals 14 residues. The CDR3 spells CASSVGRSNEKLFF. The CDR3 coding sequence is TGTGCCAGCAGCGTAGGGCGGTCTAATGAAAAACTGTTTTTT.

The J gene is TRBJ1-5, the V gene TRBV19; no clear D gene. Germline CDR1 is LNHDA and CDR2 is SQIVND (reference sequence). V lost 0 bases and J lost 5, with 14 bases in between. CDR3 size: 16 residues. The CDR3 spells CASSIDSRGPHQPQHF. CDR3 coding DNA: TGTGCCAGTAGTATAGATTCTAGAGGGCCACATCAGCCCCAGCATTTT.

The chain is built from TRBV6-1 and TRBJ2-7; a possible D gene is TRBD2 (6 bases). With 0 bases removed from V and 4 bases from J, the gap between germline ends came to 10 bases. The germline V gene encodes CDR1 MNHNS and CDR2 SASEGT. The CDR3 runs to 14 residues. Here the CDR3 reads CASSEALGGYEQYF. Written as DNA, the CDR3 is TGTGCCAGCAGTGAAGCCCTCGGAGGGTACGAGCAGTACTTC.

This chain connects TRBV7-3 to TRBJ2-3; no clear D. CDR1 and CDR2 (germline): SGHTA, FQGTGA. The CDR3 totals 13 residues. V lost 4 bases and J 0 bases, leaving 5 bases between the germline ends. CDR3 sequence (DNA): TGTGCCAGCAGCTCGACTAGCACAGATACGCAGTATTTT. Protein sequence: CASSSTSTDTQYF.

This clone has only one observation. The CDR3 here is CASNPLSSYNSPLHF. The CDR3 bases are TGTGCCAGCAACCCGTTAAGCTCCTATAATTCACCCCTCCACTTT. The chain uses TRBV11-2 and TRBJ1-6; D unresolved. This CDR3 comprises 15 residues. Trimming shortened V by 7 bases and J by 0 bases, and 10 bases separated the two germline ends. Germline CDR1 SGHAT, CDR2 FQNNGV.

The chain joins TRBV12-3 or TRBV12-4 to TRBJ1-2; unclear D gene. The CDR3 length is 13 residues. The V gene lost 4 bases and the J gene lost 8 bases, with 14 bases spanning the gap. The CDR3 spells CASSSTQVNGYTF. DNA of the CDR3: TGTGCCAGCAGTTCGACGCAGGTAAACGGCTACACCTTC.

V and J are TRBV7-3 and TRBJ2-7; 8 bases agree with TRBD2. The V and J ends lost 4 bases and 4 bases, in that order; junction bases with no gene match: 3. The CDR3 consists of 13 residues. Germline CDR1 SGHTA, CDR2 FQGTGA. The CDR3 coding sequence is TGTGCCAGCAGCTCTTCTAGCGGGTACGAGCAGTACTTC. Amino acid sequence: CASSSSSGYEQYF.

The CDR3 region is CASSLKSLWQGARNTEAFF. CDR3 DNA sequence: TGTGCCAGCAGCCTTAAATCCTTGTGGCAGGGGGCGCGCAACACTGAAGCTTTCTTT. The rearrangement joins TRBV21-1 to TRBJ1-1; TRBD1, the table's D call, lacks a check against the DNA. TRBV21-1 is classified as a pseudogene. The CDR3 extends over 19 amino acids.

V gene TRBV4-3 combines with J gene TRBJ2-1; unclear D gene. This CDR3 contains 14 residues. V lost 0 bases to trimming and J lost 5 bases, with 8 bases between them. CDR1 is LGHNA and CDR2 is YSLEER in the germline V gene. The DNA of the CDR3 is TGCGCCAGCAGCCAAGATCTGGGGAACAATGAGCAGTTCTTC. This gives the protein CASSQDLGNNEQFF.

The rearrangement uses TRBV29-1 and TRBJ2-7; a weak D match, TRBD2 (6 bases). This CDR3 spans 11 amino acids. Trimming shortened V by 7 bases and J by 0 bases, and 7 bases separated the two germline ends. The germline gives CDR1 SQVTM, CDR2 ANQGSEA. CDR3 protein: CSAGVSYEQYF. The CDR3 DNA follows: TGCAGCGCGGGGGTCTCCTACGAGCAGTACTTC.

This sequence joins TRBV19 and TRBJ1-4; D not certain. This CDR3 has 11 amino acids. The germline V and J ends were trimmed by 5 bases and 4 bases, with 2 bases remaining between them. Germline loops: CDR1 LNHDA, CDR2 SQIVND (reference sequence). DNA for the CDR3: TGTGCCAGTAGTCTTAATGAAAAACTGTTTTTT. This sequence encodes CASSLNEKLFF.

This chain joins TRBV2 and TRBJ1-3; D not resolved. Deletions cut 2 bases from V and 5 bases from J, with 10 bases between. Germline CDR1 SNHLY, CDR2 FYNNEI. The CDR3 loop spans 14 amino acids. CDR3 residues: CASSEREHRNTIYF. DNA of the CDR3: TGTGCCAGCAGTGAACGTGAGCATAGAAACACCATATATTTT.

This chain joins TRBV7-3 and TRBJ2-1, with 12 bases that match TRBD1. Germline loops: CDR1 SGHTA, CDR2 FQGTGA. The CDR3 length is 14 residues. V lost 5 bases, J lost 8 bases, and 4 bases stayed unmatched. The DNA of the CDR3 is TGTGCCAGCAGCCGTGGGACAGGGGGCGATGAGCAGTTCTTC. Protein: CASSRGTGGDEQFF. The full variable domain, its missing parts supplied by reference TRBV7-3 and TRBJ2-1, is GAGVSQTPSNKVTEKGKYVELRCDPISGHTALYWYRQSLGQGPEFLIYFQGTGAADDSGLPNDRFFAVRPEGSVSTLKIQRTERGDSAVYLCASSRGTGGDEQFFGPGTRLTVL.

This chain's CDR3 is CASSALGDPYEQYF. As DNA, the CDR3 is TGTGCCAGCAGCGCTCTGGGGGACCCCTACGAGCAGTACTTC. The chain combines TRBV5-6 with TRBJ2-7, with D perhaps TRBD1 or TRBD2 (5 bases each). The V gene lost 4 bases and the J gene lost 2 bases, with 13 bases spanning the gap. The CDR3 totals 14 residues. CDR1 SGHDT and CDR2 YYEEEE come from the germline V gene.

This chain joins TRBV29-1 and TRBJ1-1; no reliable D call. Germline-derived CDR1 and CDR2 are SQVTM and ANQGSEA. The CDR3 consists of 12 residues. Trimming stripped 6 bases from V and 0 bases from J, with 8 bases between. In DNA form, the CDR3 reads TGCAGCGTGCGGCGGCTGAACACTGAAGCTTTCTTT. Translated: CSVRRLNTEAFF.

The genes are TRBV15 and TRBJ2-7; D call uncertain. Germline V gene lookup returns CDR1 LNHNV and CDR2 YYDKDF (reference sequence). CDR3 length equals 14 residues. Trimming shortened V by 5 bases and J by 4 bases, and 15 bases separated the two germline ends. CDR3 coding DNA: TGTGCCACCAGCCGGCAGAGCCGCGGATACGAGCAGTACTTC. Its protein is CATSRQSRGYEQYF.

The chain carries TRBV2 and TRBJ1-1; 7 nucleotides align to TRBD1. From germline, CDR1 is SNHLY and CDR2 FYNNEI. The CDR3 extends over 14 amino acids. Trimming took 8 bases from V and 5 from J; bases not matched to a gene: 11. DNA for the CDR3: TGTGCCAGCCGAAAGACAGGGAGAGGAACTGAAGCTTTCTTT. Amino acid sequence: CASRKTGRGTEAFF. The full variable domain, in which reference TRBV2 and TRBJ1-1 provide the parts outside the CDR3, is EPEVTQTPSHQVTQMGQEVILRCVPISNHLYFYWYRQILGQKVEFLVSFYNNEISEKSEIFDDQFSVERPDGSNFTLKIRSTKLEDSAMYFCASRKTGRGTEAFFGQGTRLTVV.

CDR3 in amino acids: CATNRDRTGELFF. In DNA form, the CDR3 reads TGTGCCACCAATCGGGATAGGACCGGGGAGCTGTTTTTT. The chain is built from TRBV15 and TRBJ2-2, with D possibly TRBD2 on 5 matching bases. Germline V gives CDR1 LNHNV, CDR2 YYDKDF (reference sequence). V was shortened by 7 bases and J by 5 bases, with 11 bases between the two germline ends. The CDR3 is 13 amino acids.

The chain couples TRBV19 to TRBJ1-6, with 7 bases fitting TRBD1. V dropped 8 bases and J dropped 9; count of bases not matched to a gene: 4. Germline V lookup: CDR1 LNHDA, CDR2 SQIVND (reference sequence). This CDR3 spans 12 amino acids. The CDR3 region has the DNA TGTGCCAGTGGACAGGAGGGTTCACCCCTCCACTTT. This codes for CASGQEGSPLHF.